This T cell receptor beta chain comes out of a study of memory CD4+ T cells and cytomegalovirus serostatus. Overall study context: Healthy Belgian adult donors included nine or ten CMV-positive and about two dozen CMV-negative people.

Points from the study as a whole: Suggested: most of the CMV-linked TCR signature lies in CD4+ memory cells. Repertoires predicted CMV serostatus with median bootstrapped AUC of about 0.96.

The sort gate was single viable CD3+CD4+CD8-CD45RO+ cells for memory CD4+ T cells. Measured with immunoSEQ multiplex PCR; TCRdb has only the in-frame clones, and not every one. This table has 50,000 or so clones, 82% appearing once. For this clone: Its antigen is as yet unknown.

The specimen sequenced was memory CD4+ T cells from blood. This TCR came from an adult in good health and CMV-seronegative.

CDR3 region: CASSLDNRNEQFF. The CDR3 DNA reads as TGTGCCAGCAGCTTAGATAATAGGAATGAGCAGTTCTTC. This rearrangement joins TRBV7-2 to TRBJ2-1; D call uncertain. V was pared by 1 base and J by 7 bases, with 8 bases between. Germline CDR1 and CDR2: SGHTA and FQGNSA. The CDR3 covers 13 residues. Together with reference TRBV7-2 and TRBJ2-1, the CDR3 gives the full variable domain: GAGVSQSPSNKVTEKGKDVELRCDPISGHTALYWYRQSLGQGLEFLIYFQGNSAPDKSGLPSDRFSAERTGGSVSTLTIQRTQQEDSAVYLCASSLDNRNEQFFGPGTRLTVL.